The sequence of this T cell receptor beta chain was determined in a study of cytomegalovirus exposure and HLA in healthy donors. About the research overall: HLA-typed donors were the source of approximately 80 million unique TCRs, which an early data release held. The study's findings and limits: Across all donors, roughly uniform sequencing depth was an assumption of the presence/absence analyses. Clonal expansion, a later analysis showed, was greater in HLA-associated TCR beta chains than in equally common others.

The PCR had 60 Vbeta and 13 Jbeta primers. Clones were sequenced by immunoSEQ multiplex PCR, and TCRdb holds only the in-frame ones, with some missing. The sample holds 150,000 or so clones, around 68% seen once. Germline lookup yields CDR1 MNHEY and CDR2 SMNVEV (reference sequence). The CDR3 is made up of 16 amino acids. Losses at the gene ends were 2 bases for V and 3 bases for J; bases not matched to a gene: 3. Notes on this clone: Its antigen is not known.

The V call is TRBV27, the J call TRBJ2-3; 12 bases fit TRBD2. This TCR came from a girl aged 5-17 years in good health and CMV-seronegative. Sequenced: PBMCs. CDR3 DNA: TGTGCCAGCAGTTTAGCTACTAGCGGGGGGACAGATACGCAGTATTTT. Its protein product is CASSLATSGGTDTQYF.